This T cell receptor (beta chain) was sequenced in a study of cytomegalovirus exposure and HLA in healthy donors. Germline V CDR1 and CDR2: MGHRA, YSYEKL. CDR3 length: 16 residues. The J segment lost 4 bases and the V segment lost 7 bases, leaving 13 bases of the junction unmatched. The PCR had 60 Vbeta and 13 Jbeta primers. Only in-frame clones appear in the TCRdb table, and some are missing; sequencing was by immunoSEQ multiplex PCR. Of roughly 200,000 clones in the sample, approximately 82% were seen once. Concerning this clone: The antigen remains undetermined.

Study-level findings and limits: Available immune exposure information covered CMV serostatus only.

V and J are TRBV4-1 and TRBJ2-3; 8 bases are a match to TRBD2. The TCR sequence derives from a woman in her late teens or twenties in good health and CMV-seronegative. Input material: PBMCs. The CDR3 nucleotides read TGCGCCAGCAAGGAATCGGGAGGGCCGGGGCCAGATACGCAGTATTTT. It translates to CASKESGGPGPDTQYF.